These 17 T cell receptor beta chains came from one sample sequenced in a study of shared clonotypes between healthy human individuals. Naive CD8 cells were CD45RO-negative, positively selected for CCR7, excluding terminally differentiated effector memory CD45RA+ cells. Repertoires were generated with immunoSEQ multiplex PCR, while TCRdb's copy carries only in-frame clones and drops some. This sample has some 2.1 million clones, with around 95% found just once. What was sequenced was naive CD8+ T cells from PBMCs. All receptors come from a man aged 18 to 30 in good health. Some clones in this sample may be carry-over from other donors' samples.

In regard to this clone: This sample also contains other DNA sequences that code for the same CDR3. This chain connects TRBV6-1 to TRBJ1-3; D gene ambiguous. The V end was cut by 3 bases, the J end by 0 bases, with 9 bases between. Germline-derived CDR1 and CDR2 are MNHNS and SASEGT. This CDR3 region has 15 residues. DNA of the CDR3: TGTGCCAGCAGTGACAGGAGTAGCTCTGGAAACACCATATATTTT. It translates to CASSDRSSSGNTIYF.

Notes on this clone: The same CDR3 can be traced to other DNA sequences in this sample. The chain uses TRBV13 and TRBJ2-7; the D is unclear. Germline loops: CDR1 PRHDT, CDR2 FYEKMQ (reference sequence). The CDR3 has 13 residues. Trimming shortened V by 2 bases and J by 1 base, and 6 bases separated the two germline ends. CDR3 bases: TGTGCCAGCAGCTTACGAGTATCCTACGAGCAGTACTTC. It codes for CASSLRVSYEQYF.

This clone was detected only once. This chain's CDR3 is CATNRSPNEKLFF. The CDR3 bases are TGTGCCACGAACAGGAGTCCTAATGAAAAACTGTTTTTT. V and J are TRBV7-8 and TRBJ1-4; weak D call: TRBD1 (5 bases). Trimming stripped 10 bases from V and 3 bases from J, with 12 bases between. CDR1 is SGHVS and CDR2 is FQNEAQ in the germline V gene. This CDR3 is built from 13 residues.

This chain joins TRBV4-2 and TRBJ2-7; D ambiguous. Germline V CDR1 and CDR2: LGHNA, YNFKEQ. CDR3 length: 14 amino acids. Trimming cost V 6 bases and J 2 bases, with 14 bases left between them. The CDR3 loop reads CASSSRDYPYEQYF. The CDR3, as DNA: TGTGCCAGCAGTTCCAGAGATTACCCCTACGAGCAGTACTTC.

The CDR3 nucleotides read TGTGCCAGCAGCTCGCAACCGCCAAGCGACATTGCCCTCTACAATGAGCAGTTCTTC. Translating it yields CASSSQPPSDIALYNEQFF. The chain has TRBV7-3 and TRBJ2-1; D is ambiguous. The CDR3 sequence is 19 residues long. Trimming took 4 bases from V and 3 from J, leaving 25 bases between them. CDR1 and CDR2 from the germline V gene are SGHTA and FQGTGA.

As concerns this clone: This CDR3 is also generated by other DNA sequences in the sample. The chain carries TRBV29-1 and TRBJ2-7; D unresolved. Germline CDR1 is SQVTM and CDR2 is ANQGSEA. Trimming pared 1 base from V and 2 bases from J, leaving 6 bases between. The CDR3 is 12 amino acids. CDR3 nucleotide sequence: TGCAGCGTTGAAGGAGAGGCCTACGAGCAGTACTTC. Protein: CSVEGEAYEQYF.

The rearrangement uses TRBV19 and TRBJ1-1; D gene unclear. In germline, CDR1 is LNHDA, CDR2 SQIVND (reference sequence). Trimming took off 7 bases at V and 2 bases at J, with 17 bases between the two ends. The CDR3 covers 15 residues. CDR3 nucleotides: TGTGCCAGTACTGGAAGACGTCCAACAAACACTGAAGCTTTCTTT. Protein product: CASTGRRPTNTEAFF.

This clone was found once. The V call is TRBV6-1, the J call TRBJ2-7; the D is unclear. The CDR3 runs to 13 residues. Per the germline V gene, CDR1 is MNHNS and CDR2 is SASEGT. Trimming left V 3 bases short and J 4 bases short, with 10 bases between. The CDR3, as DNA: TGTGCCAGCAGTGATAACTGGGGATACGAGCAGTACTTC. Protein product: CASSDNWGYEQYF.

The rearrangement links TRBV7-6 to TRBJ2-1; tentatively, D is TRBD1 (6 bases). Germline assignment: CDR1 SGHVS and CDR2 FNYEAQ. The CDR3 contains 17 residues. Trimming removed 2 bases at V and 0 bases at J, with 14 bases between. CDR3 amino acids: CASSLKHRVSSYNEQFF. The CDR3 DNA is TGTGCCAGCAGCTTAAAACACAGGGTGAGCTCCTACAATGAGCAGTTCTTC. Filled out from reference TRBV7-6 and TRBJ2-1, the complete variable domain reads GAGVSQSPRYKVTKRGQDVALRCDPISGHVSLYWYRQALGQGPEFLTYFNYEAQQDKSGLPNDRFSAERPEGSISTLTIQRTEQRDSAMYRCASSLKHRVSSYNEQFFGPGTRLTVL.

The chain is built from TRBV19 and TRBJ2-7; TRBD2 matches 8 bases. Germline V lookup: CDR1 LNHDA, CDR2 SQIVND (reference sequence). This CDR3 has 15 residues. With 5 bases clipped from V and 2 bases from J, the junction kept 8 bases outside the gene matches. Here the CDR3 DNA reads TGTGCCAGTAGTGCGGGGGGACTGTATCCCTACGAGCAGTACTTC. This sequence encodes CASSAGGLYPYEQYF.

This chain links TRBV7-9 with TRBJ2-1, with D possibly being TRBD2 (7 bases). The CDR3 totals 15 residues. The germline gives CDR1 SEHNR, CDR2 FQNEAQ (reference sequence). Deletions cut 5 bases from V and 4 bases from J, with 15 bases between. In nucleotides, the CDR3 is TGTGCCAGCAGCGTCGGGGGGCCAGTTTACAATGAGCAGTTCTTC. Its protein is CASSVGGPVYNEQFF. The full variable domain, its missing parts supplied by reference TRBV7-9 and TRBJ2-1, is DTGVSQNPRHKITKRGQNVTFRCDPISEHNRLYWYRQTLGQGPEFLTYFQNEAQLEKSRLLSDRFSAERPKGSFSTLEIQRTEQGDSAMYLCASSVGGPVYNEQFFGPGTRLTVL.

This chain links TRBV7-6 with TRBJ2-7, with D tentatively TRBD2 (5 bases). CDR1 SGHVS and CDR2 FNYEAQ come from the germline V gene. The CDR3 contains 14 residues. The ends were cut back, 2 bases at V and 7 bases at J, with 15 bases in the middle. The CDR3 sequence: CASSLLGHSGEQYF. The CDR3 bases are TGTGCCAGCAGCTTACTGGGTCACTCGGGGGAGCAGTACTTC.

This chain uses TRBV19 with TRBJ2-7; TRBD1 agrees at 8 bases. The CDR3 runs to 13 residues. Trimming removed 8 bases from V and 7 bases from J; junction bases left unmatched: 10. The V gene's germline CDR1 is LNHDA and CDR2 SQIVND (reference sequence). The CDR3 loop reads CASSQDREEEQYF. For the CDR3, the DNA is TGTGCCAGTTCCCAGGACAGGGAAGAGGAGCAGTACTTC.

This chain connects TRBV6-5 to TRBJ2-1; possible D gene TRBD2, 6 bases. CDR1 and CDR2 from the germline V gene are MNHEY and SVGAGI. V was trimmed by 2 bases and J by 3 bases, leaving 11 bases between them. The CDR3 totals 15 residues. Written as DNA, the CDR3 is TGTGCCAGCAGTTACGGGCGGGAAGGCTACAATGAGCAGTTCTTC. Translating gives CASSYGREGYNEQFF.

This clone is a singleton in its sample. This rearrangement joins TRBV9 to TRBJ2-1; 8 nucleotides align to TRBD1. This CDR3 contains 16 residues. J lost 3 bases, V lost 3 bases, and 8 bases had no gene match. CDR1 is SGDLS, CDR2 YYNGEE, per germline. This chain's CDR3 is CASSESPGQVYNEQFF. In nucleotides, the CDR3 is TGTGCCAGCAGCGAAAGCCCGGGACAGGTCTACAATGAGCAGTTCTTC.

This clone has a single count. The chain has TRBV28 and TRBJ2-7; 8 nucleotides align to TRBD1. CDR1 MDHEN and CDR2 SYDVKM come from the germline V gene. J was trimmed by 3 bases and V by 5 bases; bases with no gene match: 12. The length of the CDR3 is 16 residues. The chain's CDR3 is CASSPLGQDNYYEQYF. CDR3 bases: TGTGCCAGCAGTCCCCTGGGACAGGATAATTACTACGAGCAGTACTTC. Full variable domain (rest looked up from reference TRBV28 and TRBJ2-7): DVKVTQSSRYLVKRTGEKVFLECVQDMDHENMFWYRQDPGLGLRLIYFSYDVKMKEKGDIPEGYSVSREKKERFSLILESASTNQTSMYLCASSPLGQDNYYEQYFGPGTRLTVT.

The gene calls are TRBV7-3 and TRBJ2-1; the D gene is possibly TRBD1 (6 bases). The V end was cut by 6 bases, the J end by 3 bases, with 21 bases between. The CDR3 runs to 17 residues. Per germline, CDR1 SGHTA and CDR2 FQGTGA. The CDR3, as DNA: TGTGCCAGCAGTGAACAGGGACGGGACCCATACTACAATGAGCAGTTCTTC. Its protein is CASSEQGRDPYYNEQFF.